These 9 T cell receptor beta chains share one sample of origin, sequenced in a study of STAT5B mutations in CD4+ large granular lymphocyte leukemia. Some clones are missing from TCRdb's copy, which holds only in-frame ones; the method was immunoSEQ multiplex PCR. Here the sample spans approximately 30,000 clones, about 65% being singletons. Sequencing was done on a sample of CD4+ T cells from blood buffy coats. These receptors were obtained from a human donor in good health.

This chain uses TRBV12-2 with TRBJ2-7. TRBV12-2 is a documented pseudogene. The CDR3 sequence is 15 residues long. The CDR3 loop is CASRLVGTKTYEQYF. The CDR3 DNA reads TGTGCAAGTCGCTTAGTTGGGACGAAAACCTACGAGCAGTACTTC.

This chain connects TRBV4-2 to TRBJ2-3, with a tentative D call TRBD2 (7 bases). Germline CDR1 is LGHNA and CDR2 is YNFKEQ. Between the trimmed V and J ends, which lost 2 bases and 4 bases, there was a span of 13 bases. The CDR3 spans 15 residues. CDR3 coding DNA: TGTGCCAGCAGCCAACTGGGGGCGGGGGCAGATACGCAGTATTTT. This encodes CASSQLGAGADTQYF.

V and J are TRBV12-5 and TRBJ1-4; 9 bases map to TRBD1. The CDR3 runs to 15 residues. Germline V gives CDR1 LGHNT, CDR2 FRNRAP. Unmatched junction bases numbered 5, after V lost 4 bases and J lost 5 bases. The CDR3 DNA reads TGTGCTAGTGGTTCCCGGACAGGGGAGAATGAAAAACTGTTTTTT. This codes for CASGSRTGENEKLFF.

This clone has a handful of counts. CDR3 DNA: TGTGCCAGTAGTAATCAGGGGTCCCACGGGGAGCTGTTTTTT. Encoded protein: CASSNQGSHGELFF. The chain employs TRBV19 and TRBJ2-2; tentatively, D is TRBD1 (6 bases). The ends were cut back, 4 bases at V and 7 bases at J, with 13 bases in the middle. This CDR3 is built from 14 residues. Germline loops: CDR1 LNHDA, CDR2 SQIVND (reference sequence).

This clone was observed a handful of times. The chain couples TRBV5-4 to TRBJ1-5; D gene unclear. Germline loops: CDR1 SGHNT, CDR2 YYREEE (reference sequence). The V gene lost 4 bases and the J gene lost 4 bases, with 9 bases spanning the gap. The CDR3 runs 13 residues. The CDR3 DNA follows: TGTGCCAGCAGCCGCGGTAGTAATCAGCCCCAGCATTTT. Translating gives CASSRGSNQPQHF.

The V call is TRBV11-3, the J call TRBJ2-2; D is ambiguous. The germline V and J ends were trimmed by 3 bases and 3 bases, with 5 bases remaining between them. The V gene's germline CDR1 is SGHNT and CDR2 YENEEA. The CDR3 sequence is 13 residues long. Written as DNA, the CDR3 is TGTGCCAGCAGCTTTGTTGACACCGGGGAGCTGTTTTTT. Amino acids: CASSFVDTGELFF.

The chain combines TRBV9 with TRBJ2-3, with D tentatively TRBD2 (6 bases). The V and J ends lost 3 bases and 0 bases respectively, with 14 bases between them. Looked up from germline, CDR1 is SGDLS and CDR2 is YYNGEE. The CDR3 has 16 residues. CDR3 protein: CASSALGGASTDTQYF. For the CDR3, the DNA is TGTGCCAGCAGCGCCCTGGGCGGGGCTAGCACAGATACGCAGTATTTT.

The CDR3 spells CASRRQQGLTGELFF. For the CDR3, the DNA is TGTGCCAGTAGACGACAACAGGGGTTGACCGGGGAGCTGTTTTTT. This sequence joins TRBV19 and TRBJ2-2, with 7 bases identical to TRBD1. CDR1 is LNHDA, CDR2 SQIVND, per germline (reference sequence). The length of the CDR3 is 15 residues. V trimming: 6 bases; J trimming: 5 bases; junction bases outside the gene matches: 9.

The V and J genes are TRBV29-1 and TRBJ1-3; D is perhaps TRBD1 (6 bases). V lost 8 bases, J lost 2 bases, and 19 bases lay in between. The CDR3 consists of 15 residues. The V gene's germline CDR1 is SQVTM and CDR2 ANQGSEA. DNA of the CDR3: TGCAGCTTTTCCTCCGGGACAAATGCTGGAAACACCATATATTTT. Translating it yields CSFSSGTNAGNTIYF.